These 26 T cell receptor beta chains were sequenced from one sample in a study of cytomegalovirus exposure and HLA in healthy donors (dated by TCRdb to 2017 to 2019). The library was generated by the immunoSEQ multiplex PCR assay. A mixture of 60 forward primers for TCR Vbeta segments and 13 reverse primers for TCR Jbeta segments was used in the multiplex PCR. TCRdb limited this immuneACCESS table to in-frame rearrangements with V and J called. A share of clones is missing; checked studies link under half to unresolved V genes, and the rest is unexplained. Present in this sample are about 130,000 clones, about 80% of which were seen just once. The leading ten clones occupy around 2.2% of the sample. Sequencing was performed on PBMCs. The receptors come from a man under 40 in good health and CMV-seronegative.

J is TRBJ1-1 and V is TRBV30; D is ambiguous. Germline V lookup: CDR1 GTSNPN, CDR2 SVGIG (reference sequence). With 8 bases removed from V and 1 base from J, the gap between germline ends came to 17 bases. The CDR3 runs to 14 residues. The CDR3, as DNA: TGTGCCCTCCGGGGTGGGCTGAGGAACACTGAAGCTTTCTTT. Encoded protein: CALRGGLRNTEAFF.

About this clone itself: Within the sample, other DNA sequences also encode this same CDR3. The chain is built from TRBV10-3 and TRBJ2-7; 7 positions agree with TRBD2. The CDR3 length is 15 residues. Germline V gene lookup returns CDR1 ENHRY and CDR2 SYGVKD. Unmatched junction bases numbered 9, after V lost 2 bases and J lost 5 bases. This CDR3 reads CAISEDAGTNDEQYF. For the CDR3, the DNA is TGTGCCATCAGTGAGGACGCCGGGACTAATGACGAGCAGTACTTC.

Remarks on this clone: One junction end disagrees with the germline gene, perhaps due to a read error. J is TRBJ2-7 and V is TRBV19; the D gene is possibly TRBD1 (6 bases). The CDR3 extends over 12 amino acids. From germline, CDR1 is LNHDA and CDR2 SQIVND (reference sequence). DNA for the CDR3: TGTGCCAGCCGCTACCATCCCACAGGGCCGGAGTTC. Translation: CASRYHPTGPEF. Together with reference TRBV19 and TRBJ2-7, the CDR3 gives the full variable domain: DGGITQSPKYLFRKEGQNVTLSCEQNLNHDAMYWYRQDPGQGLRLIYYSQIVNDFQKGDIAEGYSVSREKKESFPLTVTSAQKNPTAFYLCASRYHPTGPEFGPGTRLTVT.

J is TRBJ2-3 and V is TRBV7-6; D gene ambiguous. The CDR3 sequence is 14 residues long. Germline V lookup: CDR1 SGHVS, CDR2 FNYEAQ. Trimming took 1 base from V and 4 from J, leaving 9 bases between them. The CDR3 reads CASSLGSIPDTQYF. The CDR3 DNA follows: TGTGCCAGCAGCTTAGGCAGTATCCCAGATACGCAGTATTTT.

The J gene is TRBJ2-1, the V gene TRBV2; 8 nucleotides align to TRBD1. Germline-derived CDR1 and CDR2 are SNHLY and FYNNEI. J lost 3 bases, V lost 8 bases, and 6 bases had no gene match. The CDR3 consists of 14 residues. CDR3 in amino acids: CASVGTGLYNEQFF. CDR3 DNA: TGTGCCAGCGTAGGGACAGGTCTCTACAATGAGCAGTTCTTC.

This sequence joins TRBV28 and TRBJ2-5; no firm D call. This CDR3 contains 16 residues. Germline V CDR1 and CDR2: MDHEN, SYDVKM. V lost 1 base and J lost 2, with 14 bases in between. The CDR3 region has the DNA TGTGCCAGCAGTTTATCGTCTACAGCCCTTCAAGAGACCCAGTACTTC. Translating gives CASSLSSTALQETQYF.

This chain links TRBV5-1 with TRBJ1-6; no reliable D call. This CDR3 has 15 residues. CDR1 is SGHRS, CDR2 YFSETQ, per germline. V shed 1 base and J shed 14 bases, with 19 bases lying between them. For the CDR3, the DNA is TGCGCCAGCAGCTTGATCGGGAACTCCAATTTAGCCCTCCACTTT. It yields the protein CASSLIGNSNLALHF.

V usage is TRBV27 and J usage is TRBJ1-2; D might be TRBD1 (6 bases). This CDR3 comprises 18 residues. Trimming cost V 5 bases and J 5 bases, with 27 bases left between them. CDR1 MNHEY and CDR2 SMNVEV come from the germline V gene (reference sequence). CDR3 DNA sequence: TGTGCCAGCAGTCTCCACGCTTTATACACAGGGATGAATTATGGCTACACCTTC. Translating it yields CASSLHALYTGMNYGYTF.

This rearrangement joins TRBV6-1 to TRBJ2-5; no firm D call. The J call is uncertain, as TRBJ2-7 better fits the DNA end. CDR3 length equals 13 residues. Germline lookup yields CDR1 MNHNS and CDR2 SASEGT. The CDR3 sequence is CASSEALRYEQYF. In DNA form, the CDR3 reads TGTGCCAGCAGTGAAGCGCTCAGGTACGAGCAGTACTTC.

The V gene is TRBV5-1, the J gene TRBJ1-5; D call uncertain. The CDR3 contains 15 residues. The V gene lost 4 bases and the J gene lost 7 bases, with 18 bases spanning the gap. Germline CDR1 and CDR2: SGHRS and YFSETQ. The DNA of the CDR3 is TGCGCCAGCAGCCCCTTAGGTCAAGAGGGCCAGCCCCAGCATTTT. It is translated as CASSPLGQEGQPQHF.

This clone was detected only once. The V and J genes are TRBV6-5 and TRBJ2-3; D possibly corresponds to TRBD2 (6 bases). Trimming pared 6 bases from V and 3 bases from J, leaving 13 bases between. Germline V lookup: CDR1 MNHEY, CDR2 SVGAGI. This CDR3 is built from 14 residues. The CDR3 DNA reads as TGTGCCAGCAGCGGGACTTATGATACAGATACGCAGTATTTT. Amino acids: CASSGTYDTDTQYF.

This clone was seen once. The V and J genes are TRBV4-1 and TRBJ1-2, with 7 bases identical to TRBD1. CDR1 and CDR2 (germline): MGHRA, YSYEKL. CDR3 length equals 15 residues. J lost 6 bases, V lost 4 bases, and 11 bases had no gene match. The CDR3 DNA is TGCGCCAGCAGCCTCCGGGACAGCAGTGGAGATGGCTACACCTTC. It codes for CASSLRDSSGDGYTF.

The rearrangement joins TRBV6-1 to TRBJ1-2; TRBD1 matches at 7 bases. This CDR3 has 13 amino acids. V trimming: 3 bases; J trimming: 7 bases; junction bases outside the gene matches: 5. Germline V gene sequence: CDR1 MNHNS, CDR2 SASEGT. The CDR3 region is CASSDFNRGGYTF. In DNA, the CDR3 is TGTGCCAGCAGTGACTTTAACAGGGGTGGCTACACCTTC.

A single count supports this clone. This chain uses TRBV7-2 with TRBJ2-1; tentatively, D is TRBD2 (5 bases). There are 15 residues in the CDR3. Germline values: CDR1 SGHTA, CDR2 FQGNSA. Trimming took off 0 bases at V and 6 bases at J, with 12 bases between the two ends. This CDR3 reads CASSLAGVRSNEQFF. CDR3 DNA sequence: TGTGCCAGCAGCTTAGCGGGAGTAAGGTCCAATGAGCAGTTCTTC.

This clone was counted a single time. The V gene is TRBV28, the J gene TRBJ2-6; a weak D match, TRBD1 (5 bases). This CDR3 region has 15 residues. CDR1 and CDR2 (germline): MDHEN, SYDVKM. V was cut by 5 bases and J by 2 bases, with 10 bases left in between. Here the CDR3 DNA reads TGTGCCAGCAGTCAGGGAAATCCTGGGGCCAACGTCCTGACTTTC. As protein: CASSQGNPGANVLTF.

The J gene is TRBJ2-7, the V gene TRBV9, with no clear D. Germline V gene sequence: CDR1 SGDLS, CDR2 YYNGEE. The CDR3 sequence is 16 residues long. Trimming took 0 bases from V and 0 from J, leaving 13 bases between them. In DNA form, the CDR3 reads TGTGCCAGCAGCGTAGCCGGTCTCTCAAGCTCCTACGAGCAGTACTTC. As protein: CASSVAGLSSSYEQYF.

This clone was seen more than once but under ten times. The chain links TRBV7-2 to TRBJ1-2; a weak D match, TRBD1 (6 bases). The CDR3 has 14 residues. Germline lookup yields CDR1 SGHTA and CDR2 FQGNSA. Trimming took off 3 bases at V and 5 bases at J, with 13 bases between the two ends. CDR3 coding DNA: TGTGCCAGCAGCTTCTCGAGGACAGATTATGGCTACACCTTC. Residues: CASSFSRTDYGYTF.

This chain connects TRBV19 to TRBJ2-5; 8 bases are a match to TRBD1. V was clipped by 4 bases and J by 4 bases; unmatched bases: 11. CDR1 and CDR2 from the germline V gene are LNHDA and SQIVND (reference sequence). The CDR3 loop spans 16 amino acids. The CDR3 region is CASSTQRTGFGETQYF. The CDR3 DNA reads TGTGCCAGTAGTACCCAACGGACAGGGTTTGGAGAGACCCAGTACTTC.

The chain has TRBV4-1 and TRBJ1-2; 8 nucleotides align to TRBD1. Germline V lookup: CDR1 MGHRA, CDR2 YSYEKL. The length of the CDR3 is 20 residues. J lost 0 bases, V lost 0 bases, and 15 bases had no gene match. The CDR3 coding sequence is TGCGCCAGCAGCCAAGATATGGGCAGGGGGCCCTTCTCAGCTAACTATGGCTACACCTTC. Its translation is CASSQDMGRGPFSANYGYTF.

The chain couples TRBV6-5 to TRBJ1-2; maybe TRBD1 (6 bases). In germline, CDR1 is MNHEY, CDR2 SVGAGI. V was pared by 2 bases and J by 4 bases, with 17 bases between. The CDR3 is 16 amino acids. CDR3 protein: CASSYVTGPFVYGYTF. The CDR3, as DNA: TGTGCCAGCAGTTACGTAACAGGGCCCTTCGTCTATGGCTACACCTTC.

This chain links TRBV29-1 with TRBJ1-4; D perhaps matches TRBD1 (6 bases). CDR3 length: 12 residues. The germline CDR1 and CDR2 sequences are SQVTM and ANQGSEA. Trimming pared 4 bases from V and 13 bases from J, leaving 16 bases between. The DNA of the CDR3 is TGCAGCGTTGGGCAGGGAAGAGGGGGACTGTTTTTT. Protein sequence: CSVGQGRGGLFF.

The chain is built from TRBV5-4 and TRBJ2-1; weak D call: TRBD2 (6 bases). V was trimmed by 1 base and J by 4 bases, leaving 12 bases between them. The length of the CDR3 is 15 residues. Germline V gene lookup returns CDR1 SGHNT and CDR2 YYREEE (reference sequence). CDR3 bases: TGTGCCAGCAGCTTGACTATGCGGGGATACAATGAGCAGTTCTTC. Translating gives CASSLTMRGYNEQFF.

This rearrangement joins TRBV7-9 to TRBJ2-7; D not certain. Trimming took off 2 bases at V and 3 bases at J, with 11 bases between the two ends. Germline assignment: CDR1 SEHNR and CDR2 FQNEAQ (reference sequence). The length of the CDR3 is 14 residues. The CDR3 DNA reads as TGTGCCAGCAGCTTAATTCCGGTAAACTACGAGCAGTACTTC. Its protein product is CASSLIPVNYEQYF.

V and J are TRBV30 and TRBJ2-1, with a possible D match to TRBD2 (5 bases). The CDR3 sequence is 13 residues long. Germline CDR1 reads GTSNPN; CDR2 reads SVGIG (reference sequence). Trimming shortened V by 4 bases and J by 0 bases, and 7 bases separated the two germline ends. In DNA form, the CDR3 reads TGTGCCTGGATAGCGAGCTCCTACAATGAGCAGTTCTTC. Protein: CAWIASSYNEQFF.

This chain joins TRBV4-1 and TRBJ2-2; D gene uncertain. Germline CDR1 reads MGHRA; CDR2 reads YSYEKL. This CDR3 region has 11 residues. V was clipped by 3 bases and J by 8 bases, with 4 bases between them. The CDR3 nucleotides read TGCGCCAGCAGCCATATTGGGGAGCTGTTTTTT. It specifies CASSHIGELFF.

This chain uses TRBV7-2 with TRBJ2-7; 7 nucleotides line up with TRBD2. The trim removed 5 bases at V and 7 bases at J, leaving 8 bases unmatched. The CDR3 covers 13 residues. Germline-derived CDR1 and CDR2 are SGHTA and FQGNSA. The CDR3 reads CASSPAGEGEQYF. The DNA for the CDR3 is TGTGCCAGCAGCCCCGCGGGGGAGGGGGAGCAGTACTTC.